Included here is one T cell receptor (beta chain) sequence, with context. What it binds is unknown. The CDR3 length is 13 residues. Germline CDR1 MRHNA, CDR2 SNTAGT. With 7 bases clipped from V and 5 bases from J, the junction kept 6 bases outside the gene matches. Those with hyperthyroidism were 18 to 65 years old, newly diagnosed, and ill for under 2 months. Thyroid ultrasound, orbital computed tomography, clinical symptoms, and serum thyroxine and TRAb underpinned diagnoses. Using less than 12 ml of fresh peripheral blood, PBMCs were prepared. The sample belongs to a study of T cells in Graves' hyperthyroidism and ophthalmopathy. Study-wide findings and caveats: Most expanded thyroid clonotypes above 0.001 also appeared in blood.

Amplification of TCR beta CDR3 regions was performed using RNA transcripts as template. The TCR CDR3 was amplified in a first-round RT-PCR using the HTBI primer set. TCRdb re-derived calls from the multiplex PCR reads in MiXCR, one entry per CDR3 protein. This table holds approximately 510,000 distinct CDR3 sequences, roughly 20% found once. The chain has TRBV6-4 and TRBJ1-2; the match to TRBD1 covers 8 bases. The source of this sequence is a young man with Graves' hyperthyroidism. The material sequenced was blood. The CDR3 nucleotides read TGTGCCAGCAACCGGGACAGGACGTATGGCTACACCTTC. It encodes CASNRDRTYGYTF.